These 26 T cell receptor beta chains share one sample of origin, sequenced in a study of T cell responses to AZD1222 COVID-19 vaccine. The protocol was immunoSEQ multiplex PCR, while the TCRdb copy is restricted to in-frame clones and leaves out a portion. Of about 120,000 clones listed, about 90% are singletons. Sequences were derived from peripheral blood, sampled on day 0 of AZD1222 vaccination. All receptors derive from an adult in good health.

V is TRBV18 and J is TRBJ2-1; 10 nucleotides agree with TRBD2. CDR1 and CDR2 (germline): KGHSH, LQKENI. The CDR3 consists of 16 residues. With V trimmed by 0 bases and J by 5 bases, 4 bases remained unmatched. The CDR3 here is CASSPPIGTSDNEQFF. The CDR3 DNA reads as TGTGCCAGCTCACCACCGATCGGGACTAGCGACAATGAGCAGTTCTTC. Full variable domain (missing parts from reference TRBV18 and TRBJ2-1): NAGVMQNPRHLVRRRGQEARLRCSPMKGHSHVYWYRQLPEEGLKFMVYLQKENIIDESGMPKERFSAEFPKEGPSILRIQQVVRGDSAAYFCASSPPIGTSDNEQFFGPGTRLTVL.

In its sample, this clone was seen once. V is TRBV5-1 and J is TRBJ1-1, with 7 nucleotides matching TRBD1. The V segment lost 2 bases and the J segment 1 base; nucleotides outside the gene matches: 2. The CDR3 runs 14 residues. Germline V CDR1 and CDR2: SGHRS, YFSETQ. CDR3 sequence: CASSFGQANTEAFF. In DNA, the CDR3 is TGCGCCAGCAGCTTTGGACAGGCGAACACTGAAGCTTTCTTT.

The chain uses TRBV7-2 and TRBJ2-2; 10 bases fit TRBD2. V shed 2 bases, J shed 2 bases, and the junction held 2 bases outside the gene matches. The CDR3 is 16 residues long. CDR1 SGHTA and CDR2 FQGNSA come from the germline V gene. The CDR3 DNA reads TGTGCCAGCAGCTTAACTAGCGGGATTAACACCGGGGAGCTGTTTTTT. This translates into CASSLTSGINTGELFF.

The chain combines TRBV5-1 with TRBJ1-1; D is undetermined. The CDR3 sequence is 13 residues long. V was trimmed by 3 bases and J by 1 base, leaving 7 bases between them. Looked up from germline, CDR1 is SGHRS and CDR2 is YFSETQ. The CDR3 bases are TGCGCCAGCAGCTGGGAGGGGAACACTGAAGCTTTCTTT. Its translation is CASSWEGNTEAFF.

The CDR3 protein is CASSPSNYGYTF. Here the CDR3 DNA reads TGTGCCAGCAGCCCAAGTAACTATGGCTACACCTTC. The rearrangement joins TRBV11-1 to TRBJ1-2; D uncertain. This CDR3 is 12 amino acids long. Looked up from germline, CDR1 is SGHAT and CDR2 is FQDESV (reference sequence). V lost 5 bases and J lost 1, with 5 bases in between.

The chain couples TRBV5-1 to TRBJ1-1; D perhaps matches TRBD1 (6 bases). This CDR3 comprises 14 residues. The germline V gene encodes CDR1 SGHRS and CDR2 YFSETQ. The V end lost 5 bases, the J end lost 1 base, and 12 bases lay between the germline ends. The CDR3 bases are TGCGCCAGCAGACGGGACACCCAGAACACTGAAGCTTTCTTT. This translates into CASRRDTQNTEAFF.

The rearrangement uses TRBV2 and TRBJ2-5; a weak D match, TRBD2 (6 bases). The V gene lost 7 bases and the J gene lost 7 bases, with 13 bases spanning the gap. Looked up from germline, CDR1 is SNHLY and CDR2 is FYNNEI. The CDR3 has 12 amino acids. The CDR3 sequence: CASTGGDGTQYF. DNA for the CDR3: TGTGCCAGCACCGGAGGGGACGGGACCCAGTACTTC.

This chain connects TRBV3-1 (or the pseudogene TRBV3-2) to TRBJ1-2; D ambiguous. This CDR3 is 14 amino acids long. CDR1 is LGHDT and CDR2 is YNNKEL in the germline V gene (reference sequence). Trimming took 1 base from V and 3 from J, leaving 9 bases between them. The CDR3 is CASSQVNRHYGYTF. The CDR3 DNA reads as TGTGCCAGCAGCCAAGTTAACAGACACTATGGCTACACCTTC.

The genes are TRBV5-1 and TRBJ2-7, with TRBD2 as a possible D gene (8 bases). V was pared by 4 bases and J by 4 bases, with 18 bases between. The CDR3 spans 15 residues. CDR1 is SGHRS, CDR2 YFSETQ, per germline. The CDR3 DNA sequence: TGCGCCAGCAGCCGCGGGGGGACAGAAATTTACGAGCAGTACTTC. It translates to CASSRGGTEIYEQYF.

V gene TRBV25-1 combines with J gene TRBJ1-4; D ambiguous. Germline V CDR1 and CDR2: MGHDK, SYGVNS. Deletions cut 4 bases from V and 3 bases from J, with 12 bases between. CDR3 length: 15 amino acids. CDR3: CASSAEDSPNEKLFF. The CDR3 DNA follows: TGTGCCAGCAGTGCCGAGGATTCTCCTAATGAAAAACTGTTTTTT.

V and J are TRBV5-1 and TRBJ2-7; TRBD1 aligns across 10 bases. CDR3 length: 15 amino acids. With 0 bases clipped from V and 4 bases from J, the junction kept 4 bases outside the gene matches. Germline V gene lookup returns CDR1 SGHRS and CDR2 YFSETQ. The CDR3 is CASSLAPGQGYEQYV. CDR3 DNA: TGCGCCAGCAGCTTGGCCCCGGGACAGGGGTACGAGCAGTACGTC.

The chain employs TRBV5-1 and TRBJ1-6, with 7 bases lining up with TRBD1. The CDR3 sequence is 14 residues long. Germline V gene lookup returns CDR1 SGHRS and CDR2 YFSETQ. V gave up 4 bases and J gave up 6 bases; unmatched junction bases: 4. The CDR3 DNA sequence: TGCGCCAGCAGCACCGGGACAGCTAATTCACCCCTCCACTTT. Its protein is CASSTGTANSPLHF.

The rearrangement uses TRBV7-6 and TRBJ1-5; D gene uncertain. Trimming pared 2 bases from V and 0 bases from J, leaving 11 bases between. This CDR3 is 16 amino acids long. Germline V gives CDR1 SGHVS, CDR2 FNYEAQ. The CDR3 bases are TGTGCCAGCAGCTTAACCCCAGGAAATAGCAATCAGCCCCAGCATTTT. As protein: CASSLTPGNSNQPQHF.

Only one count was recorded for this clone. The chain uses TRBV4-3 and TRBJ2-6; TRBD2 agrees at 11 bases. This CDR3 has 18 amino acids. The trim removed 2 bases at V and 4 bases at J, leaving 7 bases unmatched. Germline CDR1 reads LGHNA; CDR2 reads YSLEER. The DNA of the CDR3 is TGCGCCAGCAGCCAAATACTAGCGGGAGTAGGCGGGGCCAACGTCCTGACTTTC. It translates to CASSQILAGVGGANVLTF.

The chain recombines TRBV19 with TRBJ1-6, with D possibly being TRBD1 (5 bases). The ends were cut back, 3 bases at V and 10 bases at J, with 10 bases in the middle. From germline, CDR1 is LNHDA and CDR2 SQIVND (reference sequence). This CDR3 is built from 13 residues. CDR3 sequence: CASSIRERSPLHF. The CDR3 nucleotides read TGTGCCAGTAGTATCAGGGAACGATCACCCCTCCACTTT.

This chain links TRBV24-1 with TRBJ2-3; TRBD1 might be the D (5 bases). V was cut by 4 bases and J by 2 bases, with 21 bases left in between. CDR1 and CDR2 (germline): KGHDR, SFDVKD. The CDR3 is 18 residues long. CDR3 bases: TGTGCCACCAGTGACCGGTTAAGTGACAGTGCCCTCACAGATACGCAGTATTTT. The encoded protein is CATSDRLSDSALTDTQYF.

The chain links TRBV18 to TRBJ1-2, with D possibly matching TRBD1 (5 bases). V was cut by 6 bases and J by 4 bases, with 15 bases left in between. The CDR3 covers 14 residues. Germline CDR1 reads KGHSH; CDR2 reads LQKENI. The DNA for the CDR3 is TGTGCCAGCTCCGGGGGTGACAGCTCCTATGGCTACACCTTC. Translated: CASSGGDSSYGYTF. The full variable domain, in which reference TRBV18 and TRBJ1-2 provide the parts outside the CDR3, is NAGVMQNPRHLVRRRGQEARLRCSPMKGHSHVYWYRQLPEEGLKFMVYLQKENIIDESGMPKERFSAEFPKEGPSILRIQQVVRGDSAAYFCASSGGDSSYGYTFGSGTRLTVV.

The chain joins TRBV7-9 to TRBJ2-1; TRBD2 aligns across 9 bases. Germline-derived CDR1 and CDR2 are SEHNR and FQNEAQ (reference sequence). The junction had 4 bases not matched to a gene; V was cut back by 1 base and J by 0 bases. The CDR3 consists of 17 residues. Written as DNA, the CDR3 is TGTGCCAGCAGCTTAGGGCTTAGCGGGAGCTCCTACAATGAGCAGTTCTTC. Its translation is CASSLGLSGSSYNEQFF. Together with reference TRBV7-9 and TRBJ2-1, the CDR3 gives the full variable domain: DTGVSQNPRHKITKRGQNVTFRCDPISEHNRLYWYRQTLGQGPEFLTYFQNEAQLEKSRLLSDRFSAERPKGSFSTLEIQRTEQGDSAMYLCASSLGLSGSSYNEQFFGPGTRLTVL.

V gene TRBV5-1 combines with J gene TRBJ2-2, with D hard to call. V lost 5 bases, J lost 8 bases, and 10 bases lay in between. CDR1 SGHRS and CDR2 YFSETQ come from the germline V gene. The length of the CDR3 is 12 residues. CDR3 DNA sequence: TGCGCCAGCAGAAAGGACGCGGGGGAGCTGTTTTTT. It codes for CASRKDAGELFF.

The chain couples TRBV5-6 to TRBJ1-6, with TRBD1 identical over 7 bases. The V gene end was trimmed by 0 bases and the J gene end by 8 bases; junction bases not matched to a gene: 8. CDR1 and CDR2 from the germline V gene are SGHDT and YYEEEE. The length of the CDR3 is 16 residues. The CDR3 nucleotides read TGTGCCAGCAGCTTGGATCAAGGGGGCTGGGATTCACCCCTCCACTTT. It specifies CASSLDQGGWDSPLHF. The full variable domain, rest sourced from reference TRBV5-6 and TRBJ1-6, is DAGVTQSPTHLIKTRGQQVTLRCSPKSGHDTVSWYQQALGQGPQFIFQYYEEEERQRGNFPDRFSGHQFPNYSSELNVNALLLGDSALYLCASSLDQGGWDSPLHFGNGTRLTVT.

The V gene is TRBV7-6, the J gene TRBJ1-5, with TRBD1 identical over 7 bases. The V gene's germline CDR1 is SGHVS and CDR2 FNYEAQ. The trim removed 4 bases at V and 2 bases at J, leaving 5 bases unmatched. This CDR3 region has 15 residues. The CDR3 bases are TGTGCCAGCAGCTATGACAGGGAGGGCAATCAGCCCCAGCATTTT. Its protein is CASSYDREGNQPQHF.

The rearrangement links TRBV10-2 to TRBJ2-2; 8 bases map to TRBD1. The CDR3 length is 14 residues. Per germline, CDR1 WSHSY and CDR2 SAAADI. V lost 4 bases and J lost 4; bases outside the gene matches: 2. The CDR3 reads CASSVQGGTGELFF. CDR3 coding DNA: TGCGCCAGCAGTGTACAGGGGGGCACCGGGGAGCTGTTTTTT.

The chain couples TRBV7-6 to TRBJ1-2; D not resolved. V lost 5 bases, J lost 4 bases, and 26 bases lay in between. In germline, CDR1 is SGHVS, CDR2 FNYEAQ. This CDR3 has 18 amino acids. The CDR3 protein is CASSPYGDERSNIYGYTF. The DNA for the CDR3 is TGTGCCAGCAGCCCCTATGGGGATGAGAGGTCCAACATCTATGGCTACACCTTC.

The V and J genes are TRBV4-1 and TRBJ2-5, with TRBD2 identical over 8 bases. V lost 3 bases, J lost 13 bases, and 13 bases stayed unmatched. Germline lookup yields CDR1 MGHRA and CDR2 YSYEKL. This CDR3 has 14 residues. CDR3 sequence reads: CASSHLSGGARTYF. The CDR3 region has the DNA TGCGCCAGCAGCCACCTCTCGGGAGGGGCGCGGACGTACTTC.

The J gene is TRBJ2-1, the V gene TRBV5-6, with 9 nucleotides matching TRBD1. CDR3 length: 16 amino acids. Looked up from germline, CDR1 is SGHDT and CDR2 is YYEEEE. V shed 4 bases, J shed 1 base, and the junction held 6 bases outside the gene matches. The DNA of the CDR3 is TGTGCCAGCAGCGAGACTGGGACAGGGTCCTACAATGAGCAGTTCTTC. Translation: CASSETGTGSYNEQFF. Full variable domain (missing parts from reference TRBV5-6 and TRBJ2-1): DAGVTQSPTHLIKTRGQQVTLRCSPKSGHDTVSWYQQALGQGPQFIFQYYEEEERQRGNFPDRFSGHQFPNYSSELNVNALLLGDSALYLCASSETGTGSYNEQFFGPGTRLTVL.

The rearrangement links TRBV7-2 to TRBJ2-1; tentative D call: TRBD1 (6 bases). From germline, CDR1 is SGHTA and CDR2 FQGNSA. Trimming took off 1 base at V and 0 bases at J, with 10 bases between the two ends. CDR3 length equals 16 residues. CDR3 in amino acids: CASSLVGGSSYNEQFF. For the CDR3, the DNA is TGTGCCAGCAGCTTAGTTGGGGGCTCCTCCTACAATGAGCAGTTCTTC.